This entry is about one T cell receptor beta chain. This specimen comes from a study of blood T cell repertoires in COVID-19. The assay was immunoSEQ multiplex PCR, and TCRdb's table has in-frame clones only and misses some. The sample contains 200,000 or so clones, more than 80% of which appear only once. Germline V gene sequence: CDR1 MNHNY, CDR2 SVGAGI (reference sequence). J was trimmed by 4 bases and V by 5 bases; bases with no gene match: 4. CDR3 length: 16 residues. The TCR sequence derives from a woman older than 75 with acute or convalescent COVID-19. The chain recombines TRBV6-6 with TRBJ2-3; 15 positions agree with TRBD2. The sample comprised peripheral blood. The CDR3 DNA sequence: TGTGCCAGCAGTCGGGGACTAGCGGGAGGTCCAGATACGCAGTATTTT. It is translated as CASSRGLAGGPDTQYF.